The entry below describes one T cell receptor (beta chain). Its target antigen remains unknown. Qualities for individual bases were not recorded, and no much larger clone is one base off. The data derive from a study of cytomegalovirus exposure and HLA in healthy donors (dated by TCRdb to about 2017). With respect to the entire study: An earlier analysis of more than 550 of the donors reported about 260 Gb of sequence data and 117 million unique TCR beta sequences obtained from some 170 million T cells. Roughly 310 gigabases of sequencing data and tens of millions of unique TCR sequences were included in an early release covering roughly 600 HLA-typed donors. Of the 300 to 500 genotyped donors, 70% to 90% were placed in the genetic ancestry cluster associated with self-reported Caucasian donors. The study was designed to test whether signatures of past pathogen exposure could be identified by cataloging public T cell receptors. The study used immunosequencing to profile the T cell repertoires of several hundred subjects and linked those repertoires to cytomegalovirus serostatus. Besides the first cohort of 666 subjects, a separate validation cohort made up of some 110 different subjects was used. To predict cytomegalovirus infection status, the study brought together high-throughput TCR immunosequencing, statistical association of individual TCRs with disease status, and machine learning. In a later analysis, previously published TCR beta repertoires from 666 donors were re-analyzed and high-resolution HLA genotyping was added so that TCR occurrence patterns could be studied. The later analysis used no new phenotypic data to find candidate immune exposures, relying instead on TCR beta sequences and their occurrence across donors. In an earlier analysis of 500 to 650 of the donors, high-throughput TCR beta sequencing was used to judge whether each TCR beta V gene segment behaved as functional or pseudogenic. Alongside the repertoire data, information on donor age, sex, ethnicity and CMV serostatus was compiled. A later genetic analysis used genome-wide SNP genotypes for about 60% of the roughly 700 donors, treating that subset as a discovery cohort. All discovery cohort repertoires had been generated on a single sequencing platform. HLA typing included class I and class II loci at four-digit resolution. The number of typed donors differed by locus: about 629-640 for A, B, C, DRB1 and DQB1; about 520 for DQA1; approximately 600 for DPA1; and 400 to 480 for DPB1. Four to six DR-DQ haplotypes were handled as single units for association and clustering because linkage in the cohort was strong. Among around 400 genotyped donors of the cohort, an average of roughly 230,000 unique TCR beta nucleotide sequences was sequenced per donor, of which about 20% were non-productive.

Libraries came from the immunoSEQ multiplex PCR assay. The multiplex PCR relied on a mix of 60 forward primers for TCR Vbeta segments and 13 reverse primers for TCR Jbeta segments. The CDR3 region of rearranged TCR beta genes was amplified from genomic DNA by a multiplex PCR assay. The amplified TCR beta libraries were sequenced on the Illumina HiSeq System as 87-base-pair reads. As for the original processing: A later analysis tallied around 80 million unique TCR beta chains across the 640 or so repertoires, and about 10 million of those chains were shared by two or more donors. Raw reads were error-corrected and collapsed into unique sequences by a nearest-neighbor algorithm in which closely related sequences were merged to remove PCR and sequencing errors. To assign V, D and J gene segments, CDR3 sequences were aligned to IMGT reference sequences. For a sequence to be retained, a match of at least six nucleotides was required to both a V gene segment and a J gene segment. A rearrangement was called productive if the CDR3 had no stop codons and remained in frame with V and J, and every other rearrangement was called non-productive. Following IMGT convention, CDR3 was defined as the stretch from the second conserved V-encoded cysteine to the conserved J-encoded phenylalanine. Sequences without an unambiguous match to a single V gene segment were excluded from the earlier analysis of 587 of the donors. In an earlier analysis of approximately 500 of the donors, a V segment was called functional when productive rearrangements were above 56.7%, and segregating when the standard deviation between donors exceeded 5%. A statistical classification framework was developed to diagnose cytomegalovirus status using the catalog of TCR beta chain sequences. In a later analysis, V and J genes were assigned by comparing TCR nucleotide sequences against IMGT/GENE-DB human TR gene sequences. A later analysis assigned CDR3 sequences and most-parsimonious VDJ recombination scenarios with the TCRdist pipeline. In a later analysis, every TCR beta chain was defined by the combination of its CDR3 amino acid sequence and its V-gene family, and reads without a unique V-gene family were dropped. As a way to deal with suspected cross-contamination and a sequencing artifact, a later analysis dropped 500 to 700 nucleotide sequences that were highly shared and had low generation probability. In a later analysis, a clonal expansion index for each public chain was calculated from normalized within-repertoire ranks of inferred template counts. Generation probabilities in a later analysis came from a VDJ recombination model fitted to out-of-frame rearrangements, and those results were checked against IGoR. Hypergeometric tests were used in a later analysis to score TCR-TCR, TCR-HLA and TCR-CMV co-occurrence, with a repertoire-size bias correction applied to the TCR pairs. To estimate false discovery rates, a later analysis permuted the HLA or CMV assignments 20 times. A later analysis grouped co-occurring TCRs with DBSCAN, adding TCRdist sequence similarity when clustering within HLA-allele-positive subsets. Repertoires with fewer than 30,000 or more than 120,000 public chains were left out of co-occurrence clustering, as were about 5 repertoires with anomalous nucleotide sharing. The source is immuneACCESS, and TCRdb retained only in-frame sequences with V and J called. Part of the clones is not carried over; for the studies checked, unresolved V genes explain less than half of this, and the remainder is unexplained. That table supplies the V and J calls and clone size; D and trimming were determined from the DNA. This sample comprises under 150,000 clones, 70% to 80% of them detected only once. The biggest ten clones account for roughly 5.6% of the sample.

General conclusions and limits of the study: Correlated functional status among segregating V segments might be attributable to linkage disequilibrium, but an unknown experimental factor could not be ruled out. Most TCR sequences were observed very rarely across donors, whereas some public TCRs were present in many individuals. A cluster of highly shared sequence variants was judged likely to represent a technical artifact of the sequencing pipeline. It was suggested by the authors that the approach could potentially be generalized to other disease states and immunological phenotypes. In an earlier analysis of approximately 590 of the donors, most TCR beta V segments appeared in productive rearrangements about 87% or about 30% of the time, broadly matching IMGT annotations. In a later analysis, the rate of TCR association differed among HLA loci, with DRB1 alleles having the most associated TCRs and HLA-C alleles having the fewest. A later analysis reported that several top co-occurrence clusters appeared linked to parvovirus B19, influenza, CMV and Epstein-Barr virus. Because HLA typing was unavailable for some donors at each locus, only the typed subset was used in association tests. Because counts were too low, more than 15 rarely observed V segments, including chromosome 9 orphons, were left out of the earlier analysis of 500 to 750 of the donors. Specific HLA alleles were associated with some 15,000 TCR beta sequences at a false discovery rate of 0.05 in a later analysis. A later genetic analysis reported fewer N-insertions in productive TCRs among donors in an Asian-associated ancestry cluster than the roughly 650-donor mean. The cohort was sequenced for TCR beta chains only, and without alpha or paired-chain data the features that could be detected were limited. Strong co-occurrence of HLA alleles, especially DR and DQ, made assigning TCR associations to individual alleles difficult. Sequencing depth was assumed to be roughly uniform across donors in the presence/absence analyses, though that assumption may not hold. A later genetic analysis associated a missense DCLRE1C variant with V-gene and J-gene trimming of TCR beta chains, and an independent cohort replicated the association. Cytomegalovirus status was reported to be diagnosed by the classifier with high specificity and sensitivity in both the original and validation cohorts. A total of 164 TCR beta chains were listed by the study as associated with cytomegalovirus. A later analysis found that most CMV-associated TCR beta chains appeared HLA-restricted, with HLA associations seemingly driven largely by CMV exposure. A later analysis found that HLA-associated TCR beta chains were more clonally expanded and had lower generation probabilities than equally common non-associated chains. Immune exposure information for the cohort was limited to CMV serostatus. A further reported finding was that TCR beta sequences accurately predicted the HLA-A and HLA-B alleles for most subjects in the first cohort. In vitro tests confirmed that three of the cytomegalovirus-associated TCR beta chains recognize cytomegalovirus antigens.

The cohort comprised under 700 healthy bone marrow donors. At the time of sampling, every cohort member was nominally healthy, though immune exposures that went unrecorded were likely present. The donor was CMV seropositive and belonged to the group of 250 to 300 seropositive cohort members. A peripheral blood sample was collected from each donor, and TCR beta sequencing was performed on peripheral blood mononuclear cells. Genomic DNA extraction from the blood cell samples was performed with the Qiagen DNeasy Blood Extraction Kit. Source material: PBMCs. This clonotype originated in a middle-aged woman in good health and CMV-seropositive.

CDR3 protein: CAWSAFRDRENEQFF. The nucleotide sequence is given as TGTGCCTGGAGTGCGTTCCGGGACAGGGAGAATGAGCAGTTCTTC. The chain uses TRBV30 and TRBJ2-1; TRBD1 fits 9 bases in the junction. In the germline V gene (reference sequence), CDR1 corresponds to GTSNPN and CDR2 to SVGIG. Taken from cysteine to phenylalanine, the CDR3 has 15 residues. CDR3 DNA is the only sequence kept; it has 45 bases, read in frame from the first base. The junction shows trimming of 1 base on V and 7 bases on J, and the gene matches do not reach 8 bases of it.